A single sample is the source of the 15 T cell receptor beta chains below, sequenced in a study of breast tumors, draining lymph nodes, adjacent tissues (dated by TCRdb to 2016 to 2017). To prepare the library, multiplex PCR was applied. The reads were generated on an Illumina HiSeq 2000. TCRdb redid the processing of the public reads, applying fastp at Q25 and MiXCR, and retained in-frame beta chains. Rows matching on CDR3 protein sequence are summarized as one entry with the most common DNA and genes. The sample has more than 50,000 distinct CDR3 sequences on record, 45% to 60% of them singletons. The ten most abundant clones make up around a fifth of the sample. Material: breast tumor tissue. All receptors come from a female donor with breast cancer. Some clones in this sample may be carry-over from other donors' samples.

The table lists this clonotype with many counts. This chain connects TRBV20-1 to TRBJ2-3, with D perhaps being TRBD1 or TRBD2 (5 bases each). The CDR3 spans 15 residues. The V gene's germline CDR1 is DFQATT and CDR2 SNEGSKA (reference sequence). Deletions cut 6 bases from V and 4 bases from J, with 20 bases between. This CDR3 is CSAHHFREGADTQYF. The CDR3 nucleotides read TGCAGTGCCCATCATTTCCGGGAAGGGGCAGATACGCAGTATTTT.

V and J are TRBV7-8 and TRBJ1-4, with a tentative D call TRBD1 (5 bases). The CDR3 sequence is 15 residues long. CDR1 and CDR2 (germline): SGHVS, FQNEAQ. Between the trimmed V and J ends, which lost 1 base and 6 bases, there was a span of 12 bases. CDR3 sequence (DNA): TGTGCCAGCAGCTTAGATCCAGGGTCTCATGAAAAACTGTTTTTT. Amino acid sequence: CASSLDPGSHEKLFF.

This clonotype was recorded a few times. A read error may be the cause here, since a much bigger clone is one base away. The CDR3, as DNA: TGTGCCAGCAGCTGGGACAGGGCCCTCACAGATACGCAGTATTTT. It translates to CASSWDRALTDTQYF. The chain combines TRBV5-6 with TRBJ2-3, with 9 bases aligning to TRBD1. Per germline, CDR1 SGHDT and CDR2 YYEEEE. V lost 3 bases and J lost 2; bases outside the gene matches: 4. The CDR3 contains 15 residues.

J is TRBJ2-2 and V is TRBV2; 7 bases map to TRBD1. Germline values: CDR1 SNHLY, CDR2 FYNNEI. The trim removed 5 bases at V and 6 bases at J, leaving 6 bases unmatched. The CDR3 is 14 residues long. CDR3 sequence (DNA): TGTGCCAGCAGTAAAGACAGGGAGTCCGGGGAGCTGTTTTTT. Translation gives CASSKDRESGELFF.

V is TRBV24-1 and J is TRBJ1-2, with 10 nucleotides matching TRBD1. There are 14 residues in the CDR3. CDR1 is KGHDR and CDR2 is SFDVKD in the germline V gene. V shed 6 bases, J shed 3 bases, and the junction held 3 bases outside the gene matches. The CDR3 bases are TGTGCCACCAGTAGGACAGGGGGTGACTATGGCTACACCTTC. Translation gives CATSRTGGDYGYTF.

V is TRBV5-4 and J is TRBJ1-4; no clear D. V was clipped by 0 bases and J by 4 bases, with 13 bases between them. The CDR3 is 16 residues long. The germline gives CDR1 SGHNT, CDR2 YYREEE (reference sequence). The CDR3 coding sequence is TGTGCCAGCAGCTTGGCCCCCACCGTGATTAATGAAAAACTGTTTTTT. It is translated as CASSLAPTVINEKLFF.

The chain's CDR3 is CASSQGWGTGVDYGYTF. The DNA for the CDR3 is TGTGCCAGCAGTCAAGGTTGGGGGACAGGGGTCGACTATGGCTACACCTTC. The rearrangement links TRBV6-1 to TRBJ1-2; TRBD1 matches 10 bases. V was clipped by 5 bases and J by 3 bases; unmatched bases: 12. Germline V CDR1 and CDR2: MNHNS, SASEGT. CDR3 length: 17 amino acids.

The V call is TRBV12-3 or TRBV12-4, the J call TRBJ1-6; D remains ambiguous. The V end was cut by 8 bases, the J end by 8 bases, with 19 bases between. CDR3 length equals 15 residues. CDR3 amino acids: CASSPVEGTDSPLHF. CDR3 sequence (DNA): TGTGCCAGCTCACCAGTGGAAGGTACCGATTCACCCCTCCACTTT.

The chain combines TRBV5-1 with TRBJ1-2; 9 bases are a match to TRBD1. CDR1 SGHRS and CDR2 YFSETQ come from the germline V gene. V lost 4 bases and J lost 8; bases outside the gene matches: 15. This CDR3 is 16 amino acids long. Here the CDR3 DNA reads TGCGCCAGCAGCCCGGGACAGGGACCAATATCTGGCGGCTACACCTTC. Translation gives CASSPGQGPISGGYTF.

This clonotype appeared many times. The rearrangement links TRBV6-1 to TRBJ1-2, with 8 positions matching TRBD1. This CDR3 region has 14 residues. Looked up from germline, CDR1 is MNHNS and CDR2 is SASEGT. J lost 8 bases, V lost 0 bases, and 5 bases had no gene match. The chain's CDR3 is CASSEATGGGGYTF. The CDR3 bases are TGTGCCAGCAGTGAAGCTACAGGGGGAGGCGGCTACACCTTC.

CDR3 in amino acids: CASSPRGATNEKLFF. In DNA, the CDR3 is TGTGCCAGCAGTCCGCGGGGGGCGACTAATGAAAAACTGTTTTTT. J is TRBJ1-4 and V is TRBV11-2, with a weak D call TRBD1 (6 bases). With 6 bases removed from V and 2 bases from J, the gap between germline ends came to 13 bases. This CDR3 region has 15 residues. Germline CDR1 is SGHAT and CDR2 is FQNNGV.

The table lists this clonotype with a count of one. This may be a read error, as it is one base from a much larger clone. The rearrangement joins TRBV6-2 or TRBV6-3 to TRBJ2-2, with TRBD1 matching over 7 bases. V shed 6 bases and J 3 bases; nucleotides not matched to a gene: 7. The CDR3 contains 15 residues. The V gene's germline CDR1 is MNHEY and CDR2 SVGEGT. The chain's CDR3 is CASRQQGPDTGELFF. DNA of the CDR3: TGTGCCAGCAGACAACAGGGGCCGGACACCGGGGAGCTGTTTTTT.

At least ten counts were recorded for this clonotype. V is TRBV13 and J is TRBJ2-2, with D maybe TRBD2 (5 bases). V was shortened by 4 bases and J by 4 bases, with 16 bases between the two germline ends. From germline, CDR1 is PRHDT and CDR2 FYEKMQ (reference sequence). The CDR3 is made up of 16 amino acids. This chain's CDR3 is CASSSFDYFATGELFF. DNA of the CDR3: TGTGCCAGCAGCTCCTTCGACTACTTTGCCACCGGGGAGCTGTTTTTT.

The DNA of the CDR3 is TGTGCCAGCAGCCAACAGCCTTGGGGCACTGAAGCTTTCTTT. Residues: CASSQQPWGTEAFF. V and J are TRBV7-3 and TRBJ1-1; D uncertain. Trimming took off 5 bases at V and 4 bases at J, with 14 bases between the two ends. Germline V gene data show CDR1 as SGHTA and CDR2 as FQGTGA. This CDR3 spans 14 amino acids.

J is TRBJ2-7 and V is TRBV20-1; D perhaps matches TRBD2 (5 bases). The length of the CDR3 is 15 residues. The germline V gene has CDR1 DFQATT and CDR2 SNEGSKA (reference sequence). V dropped 5 bases and J dropped 1 base, with 18 bases sitting between them. Here the CDR3 DNA reads TGCAGTGCTGGGGATAGAGGGAAAGCTTCCTACGAGCAGTACTTC. Protein: CSAGDRGKASYEQYF.